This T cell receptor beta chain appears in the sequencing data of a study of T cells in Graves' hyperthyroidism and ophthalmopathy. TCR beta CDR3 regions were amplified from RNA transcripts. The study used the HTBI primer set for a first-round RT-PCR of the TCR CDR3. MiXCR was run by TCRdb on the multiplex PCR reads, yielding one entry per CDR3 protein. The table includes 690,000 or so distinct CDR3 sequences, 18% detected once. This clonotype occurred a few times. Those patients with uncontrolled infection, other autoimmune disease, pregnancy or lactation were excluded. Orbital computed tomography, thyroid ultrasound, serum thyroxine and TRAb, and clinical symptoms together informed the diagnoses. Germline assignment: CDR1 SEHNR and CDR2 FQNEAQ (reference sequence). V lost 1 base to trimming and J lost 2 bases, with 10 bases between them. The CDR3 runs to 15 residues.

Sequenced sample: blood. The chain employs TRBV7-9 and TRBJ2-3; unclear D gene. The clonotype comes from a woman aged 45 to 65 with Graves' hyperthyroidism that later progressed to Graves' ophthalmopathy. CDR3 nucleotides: TGTGCCAGCAGCTTAGTGGGTACGGACACAGATACGCAGTATTTT. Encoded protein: CASSLVGTDTDTQYF.